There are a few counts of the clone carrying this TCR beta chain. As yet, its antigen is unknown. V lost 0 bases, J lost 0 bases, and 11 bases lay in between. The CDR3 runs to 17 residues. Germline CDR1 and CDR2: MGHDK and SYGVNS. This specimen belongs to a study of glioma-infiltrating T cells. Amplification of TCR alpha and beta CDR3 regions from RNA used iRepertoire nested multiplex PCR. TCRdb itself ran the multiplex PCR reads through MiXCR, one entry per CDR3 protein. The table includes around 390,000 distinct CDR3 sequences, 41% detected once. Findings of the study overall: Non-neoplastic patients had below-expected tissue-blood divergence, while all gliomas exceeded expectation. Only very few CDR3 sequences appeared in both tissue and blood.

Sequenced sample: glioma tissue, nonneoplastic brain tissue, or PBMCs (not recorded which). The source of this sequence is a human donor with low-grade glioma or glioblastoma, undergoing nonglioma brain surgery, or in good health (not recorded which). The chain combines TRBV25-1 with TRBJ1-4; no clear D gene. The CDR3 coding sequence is TGTGCCAGCAGTGAATATGCAGAAACTGCAACTAATGAAAAACTGTTTTTT. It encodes CASSEYAETATNEKLFF.